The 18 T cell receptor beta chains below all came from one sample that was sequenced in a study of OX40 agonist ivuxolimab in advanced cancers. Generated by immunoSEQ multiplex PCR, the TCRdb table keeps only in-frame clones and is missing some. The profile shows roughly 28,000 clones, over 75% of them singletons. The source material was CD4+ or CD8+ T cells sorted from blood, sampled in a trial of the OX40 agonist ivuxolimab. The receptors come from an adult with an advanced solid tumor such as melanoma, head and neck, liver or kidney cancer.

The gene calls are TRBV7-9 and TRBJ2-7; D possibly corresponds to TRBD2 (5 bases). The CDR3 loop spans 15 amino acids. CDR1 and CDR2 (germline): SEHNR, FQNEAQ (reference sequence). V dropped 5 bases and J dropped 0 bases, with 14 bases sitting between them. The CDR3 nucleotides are TGTGCCAGCAGCGGTACTAGTCCAGTCTCCTACGAGCAGTACTTC. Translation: CASSGTSPVSYEQYF.

The CDR3 sequence is CAWSVGYGQYF. CDR3 in DNA: TGTGCCTGGAGTGTTGGGTATGGGCAGTACTTC. This chain connects TRBV30 to TRBJ2-4; unclear D gene. The CDR3 runs 11 residues. The V end was cut by 0 bases, the J end by 13 bases, with 10 bases between. Germline lookup yields CDR1 GTSNPN and CDR2 SVGIG (reference sequence). Filled out from reference TRBV30 and TRBJ2-4, the complete variable domain reads SQTIHQWPATLVQPVGSPLSLECTVEGTSNPNLYWYRQAAGRGLQLLFYSVGIGQISSEVPQNLSASRPQDRQFILSSKKLLLSDSGFYLCAWSVGYGQYFGAGTRLSVL.

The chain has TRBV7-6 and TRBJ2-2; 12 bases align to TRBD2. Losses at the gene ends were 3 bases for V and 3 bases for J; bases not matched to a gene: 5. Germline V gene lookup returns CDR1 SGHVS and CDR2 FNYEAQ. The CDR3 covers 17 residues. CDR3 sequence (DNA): TGTGCCAGCAGCTTGACTAGCGGGAGCGTTTACACCGGGGAGCTGTTTTTT. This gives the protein CASSLTSGSVYTGELFF. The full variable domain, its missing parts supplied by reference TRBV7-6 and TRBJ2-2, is GAGVSQSPRYKVTKRGQDVALRCDPISGHVSLYWYRQALGQGPEFLTYFNYEAQQDKSGLPNDRFSAERPEGSISTLTIQRTEQRDSAMYRCASSLTSGSVYTGELFFGEGSRLTVL.

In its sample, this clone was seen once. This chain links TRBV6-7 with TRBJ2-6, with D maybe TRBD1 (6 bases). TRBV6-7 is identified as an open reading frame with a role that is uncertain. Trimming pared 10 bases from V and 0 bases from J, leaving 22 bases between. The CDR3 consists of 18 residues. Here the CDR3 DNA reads TGTGCCAAAATCCCCTCCGAGGGGGAGAGCTCTGGGGCCAACGTCCTGACTTTC. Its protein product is CAKIPSEGESSGANVLTF.

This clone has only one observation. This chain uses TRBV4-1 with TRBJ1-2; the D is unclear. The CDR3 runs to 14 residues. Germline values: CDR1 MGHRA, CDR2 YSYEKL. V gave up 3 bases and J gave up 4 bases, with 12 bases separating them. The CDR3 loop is CASSHPGWSYGYTF. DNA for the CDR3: TGCGCCAGCAGCCACCCCGGCTGGAGCTATGGCTACACCTTC.

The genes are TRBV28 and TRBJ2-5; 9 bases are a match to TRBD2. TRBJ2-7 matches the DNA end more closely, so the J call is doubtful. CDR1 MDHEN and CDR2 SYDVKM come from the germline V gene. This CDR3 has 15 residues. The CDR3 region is CASTRLAESSYEQYF. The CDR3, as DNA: TGTGCCAGCACCCGACTAGCGGAGAGCTCCTACGAGCAGTACTTC.

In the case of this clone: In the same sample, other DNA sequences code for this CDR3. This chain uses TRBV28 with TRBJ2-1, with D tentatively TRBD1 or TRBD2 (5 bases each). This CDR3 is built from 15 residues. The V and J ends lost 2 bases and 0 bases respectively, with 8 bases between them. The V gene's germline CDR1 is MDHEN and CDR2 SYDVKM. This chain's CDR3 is CASSLRDGSYNEQFF. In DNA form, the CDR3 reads TGTGCCAGCAGTTTAAGGGACGGCTCCTACAATGAGCAGTTCTTC.

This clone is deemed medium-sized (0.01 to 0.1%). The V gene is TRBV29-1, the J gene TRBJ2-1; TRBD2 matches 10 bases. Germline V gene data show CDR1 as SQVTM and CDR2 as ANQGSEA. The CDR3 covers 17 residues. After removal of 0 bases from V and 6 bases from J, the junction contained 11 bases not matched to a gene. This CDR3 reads CSVEDPGGAGGANEQFF. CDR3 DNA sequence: TGCAGCGTTGAAGATCCCGGCGGAGCGGGAGGGGCCAATGAGCAGTTCTTC.

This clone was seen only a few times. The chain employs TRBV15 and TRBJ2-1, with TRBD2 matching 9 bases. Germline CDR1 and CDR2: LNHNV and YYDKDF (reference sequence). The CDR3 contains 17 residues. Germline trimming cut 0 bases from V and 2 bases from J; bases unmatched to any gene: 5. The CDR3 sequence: CATSRDTLAGTYNEQFF. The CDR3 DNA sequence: TGTGCCACCAGCAGAGATACCCTAGCGGGAACCTACAATGAGCAGTTCTTC.

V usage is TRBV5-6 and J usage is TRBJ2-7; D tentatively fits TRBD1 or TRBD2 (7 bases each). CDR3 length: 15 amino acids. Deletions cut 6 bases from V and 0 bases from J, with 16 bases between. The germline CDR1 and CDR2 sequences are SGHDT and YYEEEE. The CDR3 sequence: CASTGEGASSYEQYF. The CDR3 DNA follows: TGTGCCAGCACAGGGGAGGGGGCGAGCTCCTACGAGCAGTACTTC.

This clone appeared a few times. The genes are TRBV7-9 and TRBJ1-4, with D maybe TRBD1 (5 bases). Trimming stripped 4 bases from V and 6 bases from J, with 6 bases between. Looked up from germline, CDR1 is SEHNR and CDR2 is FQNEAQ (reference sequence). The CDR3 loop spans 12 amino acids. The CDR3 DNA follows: TGTGCCAGCAGCTCAGGGTATGAAAAACTGTTTTTT. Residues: CASSSGYEKLFF.

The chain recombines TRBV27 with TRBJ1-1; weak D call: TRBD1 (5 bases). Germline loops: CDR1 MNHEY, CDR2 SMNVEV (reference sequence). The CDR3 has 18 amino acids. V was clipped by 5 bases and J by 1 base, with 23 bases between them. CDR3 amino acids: CASSPQVIDPGGNTEAFF. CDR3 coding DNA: TGTGCCAGCAGTCCCCAAGTCATAGACCCGGGGGGGAACACTGAAGCTTTCTTT.

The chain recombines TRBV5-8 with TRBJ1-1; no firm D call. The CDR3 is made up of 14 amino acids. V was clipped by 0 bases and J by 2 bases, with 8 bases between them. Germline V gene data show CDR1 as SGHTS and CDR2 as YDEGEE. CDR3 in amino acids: CASSLGLGNTEAFF. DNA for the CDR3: TGTGCCAGCAGCTTGGGACTGGGAAACACTGAAGCTTTCTTT.

The CDR3 coding sequence is TGTGCCAGCAGCTTAAGCTACACCTACGAGCAGTACTTC. Its translation is CASSLSYTYEQYF. The chain links TRBV5-6 to TRBJ2-7; unclear D gene. Germline V gene data show CDR1 as SGHDT and CDR2 as YYEEEE. CDR3 length: 13 amino acids. V shed 2 bases and J shed 2 bases, with 8 bases lying between them.

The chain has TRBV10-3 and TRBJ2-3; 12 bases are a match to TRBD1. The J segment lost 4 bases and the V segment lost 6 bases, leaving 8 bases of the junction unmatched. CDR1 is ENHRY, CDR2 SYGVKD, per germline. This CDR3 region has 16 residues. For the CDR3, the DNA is TGTGCCATCAGAGACCCCGGGACAGGGGGCCCAGATACGCAGTATTTT. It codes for CAIRDPGTGGPDTQYF.

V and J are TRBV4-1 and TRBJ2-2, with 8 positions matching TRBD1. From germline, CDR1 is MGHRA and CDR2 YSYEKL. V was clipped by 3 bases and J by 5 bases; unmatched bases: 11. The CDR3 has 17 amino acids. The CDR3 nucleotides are TGCGCCAGCAGCCAGCCCGGACAGGGATTTTATACCGGGGAGCTGTTTTTT. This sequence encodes CASSQPGQGFYTGELFF.

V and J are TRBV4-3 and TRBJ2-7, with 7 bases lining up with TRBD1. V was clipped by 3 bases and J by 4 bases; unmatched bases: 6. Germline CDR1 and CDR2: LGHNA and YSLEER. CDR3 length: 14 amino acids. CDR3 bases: TGCGCCAGCAGCCAGCAAGGGGGCTTTTACGAGCAGTACTTC. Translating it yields CASSQQGGFYEQYF.

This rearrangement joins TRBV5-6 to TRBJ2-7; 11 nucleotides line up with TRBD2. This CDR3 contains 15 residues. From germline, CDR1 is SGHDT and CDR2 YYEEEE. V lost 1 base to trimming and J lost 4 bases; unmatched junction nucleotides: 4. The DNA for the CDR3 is TGTGCCAGCAGCTTGACTAGCGGGAGTCATTACGAGCAGTACTTC. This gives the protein CASSLTSGSHYEQYF.